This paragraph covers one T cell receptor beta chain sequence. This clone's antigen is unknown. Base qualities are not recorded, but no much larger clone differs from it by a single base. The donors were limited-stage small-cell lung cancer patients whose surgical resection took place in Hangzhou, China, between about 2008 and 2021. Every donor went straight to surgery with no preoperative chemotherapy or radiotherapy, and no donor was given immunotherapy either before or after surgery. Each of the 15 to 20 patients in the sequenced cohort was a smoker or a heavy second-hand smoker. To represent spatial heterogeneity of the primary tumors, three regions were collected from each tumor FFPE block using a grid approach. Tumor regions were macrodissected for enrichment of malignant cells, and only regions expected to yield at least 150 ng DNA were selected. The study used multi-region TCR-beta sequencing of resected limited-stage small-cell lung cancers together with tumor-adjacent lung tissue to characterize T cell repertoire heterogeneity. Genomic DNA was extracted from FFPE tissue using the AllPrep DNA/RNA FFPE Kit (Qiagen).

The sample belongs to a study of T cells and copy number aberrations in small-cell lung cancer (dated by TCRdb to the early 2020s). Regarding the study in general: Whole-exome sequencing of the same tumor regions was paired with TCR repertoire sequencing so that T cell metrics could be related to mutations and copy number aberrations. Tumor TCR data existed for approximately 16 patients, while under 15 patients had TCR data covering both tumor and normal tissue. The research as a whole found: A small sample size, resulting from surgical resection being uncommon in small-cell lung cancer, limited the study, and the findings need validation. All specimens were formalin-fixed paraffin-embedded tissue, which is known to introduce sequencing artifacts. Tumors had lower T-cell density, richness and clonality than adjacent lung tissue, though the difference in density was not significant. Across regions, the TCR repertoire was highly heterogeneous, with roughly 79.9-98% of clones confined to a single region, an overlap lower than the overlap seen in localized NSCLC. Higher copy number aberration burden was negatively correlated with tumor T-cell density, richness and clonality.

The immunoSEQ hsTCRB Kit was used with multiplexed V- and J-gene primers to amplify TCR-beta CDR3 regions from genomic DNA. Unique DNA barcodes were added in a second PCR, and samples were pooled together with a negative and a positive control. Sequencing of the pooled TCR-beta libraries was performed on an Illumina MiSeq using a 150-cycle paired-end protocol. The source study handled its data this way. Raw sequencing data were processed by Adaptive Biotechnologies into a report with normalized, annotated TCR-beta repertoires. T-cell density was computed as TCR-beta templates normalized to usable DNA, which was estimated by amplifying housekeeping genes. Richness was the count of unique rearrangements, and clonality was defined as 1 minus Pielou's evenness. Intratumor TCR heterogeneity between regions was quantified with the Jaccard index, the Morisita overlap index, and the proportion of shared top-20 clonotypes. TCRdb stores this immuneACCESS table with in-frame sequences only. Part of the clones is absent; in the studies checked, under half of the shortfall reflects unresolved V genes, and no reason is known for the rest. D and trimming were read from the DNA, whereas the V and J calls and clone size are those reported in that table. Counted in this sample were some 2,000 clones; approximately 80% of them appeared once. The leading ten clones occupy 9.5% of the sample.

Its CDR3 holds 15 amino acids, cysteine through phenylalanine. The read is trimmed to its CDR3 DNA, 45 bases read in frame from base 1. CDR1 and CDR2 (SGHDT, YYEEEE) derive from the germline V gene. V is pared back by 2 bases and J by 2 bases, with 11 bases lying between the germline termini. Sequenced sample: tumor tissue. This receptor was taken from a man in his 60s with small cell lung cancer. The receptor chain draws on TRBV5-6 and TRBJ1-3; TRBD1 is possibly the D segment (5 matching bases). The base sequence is TGTGCCAGCAGCTTAGGGGAAGCGGCTGGAAACACCATATATTTT. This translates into CASSLGEAAGNTIYF. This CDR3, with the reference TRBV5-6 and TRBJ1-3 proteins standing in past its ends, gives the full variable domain DAGVTQSPTHLIKTRGQQVTLRCSPKSGHDTVSWYQQALGQGPQFIFQYYEEEERQRGNFPDRFSGHQFPNYSSELNVNALLLGDSALYLCASSLGEAAGNTIYFGEGSWLTVV.